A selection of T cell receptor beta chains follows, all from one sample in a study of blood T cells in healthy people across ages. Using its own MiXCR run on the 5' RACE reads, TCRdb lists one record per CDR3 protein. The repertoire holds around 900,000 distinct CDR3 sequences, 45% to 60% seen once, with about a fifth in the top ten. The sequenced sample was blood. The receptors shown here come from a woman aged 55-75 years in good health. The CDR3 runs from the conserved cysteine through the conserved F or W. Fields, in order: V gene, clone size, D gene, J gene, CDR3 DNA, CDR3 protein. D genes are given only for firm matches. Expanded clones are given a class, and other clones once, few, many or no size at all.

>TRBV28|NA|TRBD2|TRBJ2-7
TGTGCCAGCAACTCAAGGACTAGCGGGGTCTACGAGCAGTACTTC
CASNSRTSGVYEQYF
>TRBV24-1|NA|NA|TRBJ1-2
TGTGCCACCAGTGACCCCTTTACAGGGAACTATGGCTACACCTTC
CATSDPFTGNYGYTF
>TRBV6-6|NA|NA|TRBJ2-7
TGTGCCGGCACACGGGACTCCTACGAGCAGTACTTC
CAGTRDSYEQYF
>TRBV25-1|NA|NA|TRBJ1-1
TGTGCCAGCAGTGAATATAAGGTGGGGGCTGAAGCTTTCTTT
CASSEYKVGAEAFF
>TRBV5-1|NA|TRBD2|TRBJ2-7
TGCGCCAGCAACCCCGTAGCGGGAGCTTCCTACGAGCAGTACTTC
CASNPVAGASYEQYF
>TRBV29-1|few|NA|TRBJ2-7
TGCAGCGTTGAAGGGGTGGGGGGCACTCCCTACGAGCAGTACTTC
CSVEGVGGTPYEQYF
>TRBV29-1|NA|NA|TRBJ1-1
TGCAGCGCCCTGGCCTGGGACACTGAAGCTTTCTTT
CSALAWDTEAFF
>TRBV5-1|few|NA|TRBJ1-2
TGCGCCAGCAGCCTCGACGGGACCTATGGCTACACCTTC
CASSLDGTYGYTF
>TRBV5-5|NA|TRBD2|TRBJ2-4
TGTGCCAGCAGCTTGGAAACTCTAGCGGGAGCGAAAGGGGCCAAAAACATTCAGTACTTC
CASSLETLAGAKGAKNIQYF
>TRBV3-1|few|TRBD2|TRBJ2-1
TGTGCCAGCAGCCAAGATCAACTAGCGGGCTACAATGAGCAGTTCTTC
CASSQDQLAGYNEQFF
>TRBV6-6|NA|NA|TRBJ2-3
TGTGCCAGCAGTTACTCGTTGGTCACAGATACGCAGTATTTT
CASSYSLVTDTQYF
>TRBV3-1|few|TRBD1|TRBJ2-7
TGTGCCAGCAGCCAAGATGCCGGACAGGGCTACGAGCAGTACTTC
CASSQDAGQGYEQYF
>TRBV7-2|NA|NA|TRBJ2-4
TGTGCCAGCAGCTTAGCCGGGCGGGCTGGCAAAAGCATTCAGTACTTC
CASSLAGRAGKSIQYF
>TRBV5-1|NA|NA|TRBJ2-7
TGCGCCAGCAGCTTGTTGAGCTCGGGATCCTACGAGCAGTACTTC
CASSLLSSGSYEQYF
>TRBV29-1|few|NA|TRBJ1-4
TGCAGCGTTCTAAAGCCGGGTCCTACGGAAAAACTGTTTTTT
CSVLKPGPTEKLFF
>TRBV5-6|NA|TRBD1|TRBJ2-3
TGTGCCAGCAGCCCTTTCCGGGACAGGGTCACAGATACGCAGTATTTT
CASSPFRDRVTDTQYF